The TCR beta chain described here comes from a study of CD8 T cells in ankylosing spondylitis. TCRdb re-called the 5' RACE reads through MiXCR, storing one row per CDR3 protein. The repertoire holds over 60,000 distinct CDR3 sequences, over 4% seen once, with around 2.2% in the top ten. Study-wide results and caveats: Disease-linked clones reportedly showed significant enrichment in matched ankylosing spondylitis synovial fluid.

This clonotype was seen many times. What it recognizes is unknown. The CDR3 is 17 amino acids. V lost 5 bases to trimming and J lost 0 bases, with 17 bases between them. Germline V gene sequence: CDR1 LNHNV, CDR2 YYDKDF (reference sequence). The sample comprised blood, either unsorted or a sorted T cell fraction (not recorded which). J is TRBJ2-4 and V is TRBV15; possibly TRBD1 or TRBD2 for D (5 bases each). This sequence was found in a male donor with ankylosing spondylitis or in good health (not recorded which). Here the CDR3 reads CATSSYGAALAKNIQYF. CDR3 nucleotide sequence: TGTGCCACCAGCTCTTACGGGGCAGCCCTAGCCAAAAACATTCAGTACTTC.